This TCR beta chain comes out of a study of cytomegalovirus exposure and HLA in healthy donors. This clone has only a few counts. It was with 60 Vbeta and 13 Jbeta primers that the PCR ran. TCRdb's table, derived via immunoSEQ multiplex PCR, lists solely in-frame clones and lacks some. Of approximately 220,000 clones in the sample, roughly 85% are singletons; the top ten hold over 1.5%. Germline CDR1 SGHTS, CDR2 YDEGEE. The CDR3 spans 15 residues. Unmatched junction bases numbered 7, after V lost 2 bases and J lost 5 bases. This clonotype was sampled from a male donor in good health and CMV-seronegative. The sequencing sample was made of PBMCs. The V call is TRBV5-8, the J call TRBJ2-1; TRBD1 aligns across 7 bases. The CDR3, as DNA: TGTGCCAGCAGCTTTAACAGGGGCATCAACAATGAGCAGTTCTTC. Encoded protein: CASSFNRGINNEQFF. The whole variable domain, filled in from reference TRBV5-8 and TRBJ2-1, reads EAGVTQSPTHLIKTRGQQATLRCSPISGHTSVYWYQQALGLGLQFLLWYDEGEERNRGNFPPRFSGRQFPNYSSELNVNALELEDSALYLCASSFNRGINNEQFFGPGTRLTVL.